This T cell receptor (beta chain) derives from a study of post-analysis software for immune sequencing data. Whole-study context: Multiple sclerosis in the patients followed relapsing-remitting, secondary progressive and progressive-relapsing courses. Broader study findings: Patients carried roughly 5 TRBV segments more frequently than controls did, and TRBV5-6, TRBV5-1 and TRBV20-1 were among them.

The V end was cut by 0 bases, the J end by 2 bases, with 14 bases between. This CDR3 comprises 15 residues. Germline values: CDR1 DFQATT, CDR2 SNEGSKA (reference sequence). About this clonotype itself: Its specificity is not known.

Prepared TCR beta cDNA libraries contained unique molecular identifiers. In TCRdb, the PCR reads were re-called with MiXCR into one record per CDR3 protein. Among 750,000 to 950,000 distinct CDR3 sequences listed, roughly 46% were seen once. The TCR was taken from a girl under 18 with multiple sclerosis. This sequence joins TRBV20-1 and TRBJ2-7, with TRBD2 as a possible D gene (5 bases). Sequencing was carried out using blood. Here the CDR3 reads CSARDPRTGTYEQYF. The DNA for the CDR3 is TGCAGTGCTAGAGATCCTCGGACTGGCACCTACGAGCAGTACTTC.